Each of the 14 T cell receptor beta chains below was sequenced from the same sample in a study of identifying expanded T cells in peripheral blood. Measured with immunoSEQ multiplex PCR; TCRdb has only the in-frame clones, and not every one. Of more than 80,000 clones listed, about nine tenths are singletons. Sequenced material: blood. The receptors come from a person aged 18 to 70 in good health.

The genes are TRBV6-1 and TRBJ1-4; a weak D match, TRBD1 (5 bases). From germline, CDR1 is MNHNS and CDR2 SASEGT. V lost 4 bases, J lost 5 bases, and 23 bases lay in between. This CDR3 contains 18 residues. The CDR3 loop is CASSGLSGTGGGNEKLFF. The CDR3, as DNA: TGTGCCAGCAGTGGATTGTCGGGGACCGGGGGGGGAAATGAAAAACTGTTTTTT.

This sequence joins TRBV10-3 and TRBJ2-7; the D is unclear. Germline V gene data show CDR1 as ENHRY and CDR2 as SYGVKD. Trimming took off 2 bases at V and 2 bases at J, with 4 bases between the two ends. The CDR3 extends over 12 amino acids. The CDR3 nucleotides read TGTGCCATCAGTGAGGTCCCCTACGAGCAGTACTTC. Its protein product is CAISEVPYEQYF.

This clone was detected once. This rearrangement joins TRBV30 to TRBJ1-5, with a possible D match to TRBD1 (6 bases). The germline V gene has CDR1 GTSNPN and CDR2 SVGIG (reference sequence). The CDR3 covers 14 residues. Trimming stripped 5 bases from V and 7 bases from J, with 18 bases between. In DNA form, the CDR3 reads TGTGCCTGGCAACCACAGGGCTTCGGCCAGCCCCAGCATTTT. It codes for CAWQPQGFGQPQHF.

A word on this clone: A read error may account for a junction end that differs from germline. The genes are TRBV19 and TRBJ2-7, with a possible D match to TRBD1 (5 bases). Germline CDR1 LNHDA, CDR2 SQIVND (reference sequence). The CDR3 spans 13 residues. The CDR3 sequence: CASSIDPTAVLRF. CDR3 DNA: TGTGCCAGTAGTATAGATCCGACAGCAGTACTCAGATTC.

J is TRBJ2-2 and V is TRBV10-3; 8 nucleotides agree with TRBD2. Germline V gene data show CDR1 as ENHRY and CDR2 as SYGVKD. The CDR3 covers 15 residues. V dropped 3 bases and J dropped 5; count of bases not matched to a gene: 5. In nucleotides, the CDR3 is TGTGCCATCAGTGAAGGAGCGGGGGAAACCGGGGAGCTGTTTTTT. Translated, it gives CAISEGAGETGELFF.

This clone was observed a few times. The chain couples TRBV12-5 to TRBJ1-5, with TRBD1 as a possible D gene (6 bases). The CDR3 sequence is 19 residues long. Germline CDR1 reads LGHNT; CDR2 reads FRNRAP. The germline V and J ends were trimmed by 0 bases and 5 bases, with 23 bases remaining between them. CDR3 loop: CASGLVLRPGQEGYQPQHF. The CDR3 bases are TGTGCTAGTGGTTTGGTACTGAGGCCGGGACAAGAAGGGTATCAGCCCCAGCATTTT. The entire variable domain, with the rest obtained from reference TRBV12-5 and TRBJ1-5, is as follows: DARVTQTPRHKVTEMGQEVTMRCQPILGHNTVFWYRQTMMQGLELLAYFRNRAPLDDSGMPKDRFSAEMPDATLATLKIQPSEPRDSAVYFCASGLVLRPGQEGYQPQHFGDGTRLSIL.

This chain uses TRBV6-6 with TRBJ2-1; the D gene is possibly TRBD2 (6 bases). CDR1 is MNHNY, CDR2 SVGAGI, per germline (reference sequence). V was cut by 4 bases and J by 4 bases, with 17 bases left in between. The CDR3 totals 16 residues. The CDR3 is CASSWAGGSFYNEQFF. The CDR3 coding sequence is TGTGCCAGCAGTTGGGCTGGGGGGTCGTTTTACAATGAGCAGTTCTTC.

The rearrangement joins TRBV9 to TRBJ2-7; maybe TRBD2 (6 bases). Per the germline V gene, CDR1 is SGDLS and CDR2 is YYNGEE. This CDR3 region has 14 residues. Trimming removed 4 bases from V and 2 bases from J, with 13 bases in between. The DNA of the CDR3 is TGTGCCAGCAGCCCGCCCGGGGGTACCTACGAGCAGTACTTC. Its protein product is CASSPPGGTYEQYF.

The chain carries TRBV27 and TRBJ1-4; D unresolved. Trimming removed 5 bases at V and 1 base at J, with 2 bases between. The CDR3 runs to 12 residues. Germline CDR1 reads MNHEY; CDR2 reads SMNVEV (reference sequence). This CDR3 is CASSRTNEKLFF. DNA for the CDR3: TGTGCCAGCAGTCGAACTAATGAAAAACTGTTTTTT.

The J gene is TRBJ1-1, the V gene TRBV30; D is possibly TRBD1 (5 bases). The CDR3 loop spans 15 amino acids. Trimming pared 8 bases from V and 5 bases from J, leaving 24 bases between. Looked up from germline, CDR1 is GTSNPN and CDR2 is SVGIG (reference sequence). The CDR3: CARSPGDRDMTEAFF. The CDR3 nucleotides read TGTGCCCGATCACCGGGGGATAGGGATATGACTGAAGCTTTCTTT.

J is TRBJ2-4 and V is TRBV4-2, with D unclear. V was pared by 3 bases and J by 0 bases, with 15 bases between. Looked up from germline, CDR1 is LGHNA and CDR2 is YNFKEQ. The CDR3 is made up of 17 amino acids. Here the CDR3 DNA reads TGTGCCAGCAGCCACGGCGAGGCCAGCCCAGCCAAAAACATTCAGTACTTC. It yields the protein CASSHGEASPAKNIQYF.

The chain uses TRBV30 and TRBJ1-3, with a possible D match to TRBD1 (5 bases). The CDR3 has 13 amino acids. Trimming took 5 bases from V and 5 from J, leaving 13 bases between them. Germline CDR1 GTSNPN, CDR2 SVGIG (reference sequence). The CDR3 DNA reads as TGTGCCTGGGGCACCGACAGCCGAAACACCATATATTTT. Encoded protein: CAWGTDSRNTIYF.

This chain joins TRBV5-4 and TRBJ2-3; D is possibly TRBD2 (7 bases). The CDR3 runs to 14 residues. V lost 6 bases to trimming and J lost 3 bases, with 14 bases between them. Germline assignment: CDR1 SGHNT and CDR2 YYREEE (reference sequence). The CDR3 region has the DNA TGTGCCAGCACCAGTAGGGGGGGTACAGATACGCAGTATTTT. Its translation is CASTSRGGTDTQYF.

The chain uses TRBV28 and TRBJ2-7; D unclear. Trimming shortened V by 2 bases and J by 6 bases, and 8 bases separated the two germline ends. This CDR3 region has 12 residues. Germline lookup yields CDR1 MDHEN and CDR2 SYDVKM. The CDR3 coding sequence is TGTGCCAGCAGTTTACCCGCCCGCGAGCAGTACTTC. Its protein is CASSLPAREQYF.